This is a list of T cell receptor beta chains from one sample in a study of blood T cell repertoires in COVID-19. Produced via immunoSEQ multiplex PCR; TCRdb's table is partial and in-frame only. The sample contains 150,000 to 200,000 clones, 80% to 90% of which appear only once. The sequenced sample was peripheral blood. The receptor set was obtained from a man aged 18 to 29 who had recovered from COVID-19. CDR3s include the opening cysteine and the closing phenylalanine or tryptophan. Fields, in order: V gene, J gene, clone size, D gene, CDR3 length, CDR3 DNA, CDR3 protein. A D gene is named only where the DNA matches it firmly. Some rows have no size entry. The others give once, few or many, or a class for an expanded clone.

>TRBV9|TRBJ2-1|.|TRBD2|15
TGTGCCAGCAGCCCTCTAGCGGTCTCCTACAATGAGCAGTTCTTC
CASSPLAVSYNEQFF
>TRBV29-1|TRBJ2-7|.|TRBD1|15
TGCAGCGTTGAAGCCTCGACAGGGGGCACCTACGAGCAGTACTTC
CSVEASTGGTYEQYF
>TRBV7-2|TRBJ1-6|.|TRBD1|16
TGTGCCAGCAGCTCCAGTGGGACAGGGGGAGATTCACCCCTCCACTTT
CASSSSGTGGDSPLHF
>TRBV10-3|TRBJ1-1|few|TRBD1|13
TGTGCCATCACTCCAGACAGGGTTGCTGAAGCTTTCTTT
CAITPDRVAEAFF
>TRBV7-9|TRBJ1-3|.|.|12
TGTGCCAGCTTCACTGCGCGAAACACCATATATTTT
CASFTARNTIYF
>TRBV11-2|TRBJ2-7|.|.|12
TGTGCCAGCAGAGAGACAGGATACGAGCAGTACTTC
CASRETGYEQYF
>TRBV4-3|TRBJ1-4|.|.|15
TGCGCCAGCAGCCAAGACAGGGGCAGGGAGGAAAAACTGTTTTTT
CASSQDRGREEKLFF
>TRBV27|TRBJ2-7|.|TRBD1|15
TGTGCCAGCAGACTAGGGGGCACAAGCTCCTACGAGCAGTACTTC
CASRLGGTSSYEQYF
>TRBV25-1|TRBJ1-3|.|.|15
TGTGCCAGCAGTGCTCCGGGGGGCTCTGGAAACACCATATATTTT
CASSAPGGSGNTIYF
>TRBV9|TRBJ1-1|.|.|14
TGTGCCAGCACCCCGGTCGGGGTAGAAACTGAAGCTTTCTTT
CASTPVGVETEAFF
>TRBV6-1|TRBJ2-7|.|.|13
TGTGCCAGCAGTGACAGGTTGCTCTACGAGCAGTACTTC
CASSDRLLYEQYF
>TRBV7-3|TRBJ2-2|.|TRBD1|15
TGTGCCAGCAGCTTAGGACAGGGCAACACCGGGGAGCTGTTTTTT
CASSLGQGNTGELFF
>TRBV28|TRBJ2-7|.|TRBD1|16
TGTGCCAGCAGTTACCACCGGGACAGGGCATCCTACGAGCAGTACTTC
CASSYHRDRASYEQYF
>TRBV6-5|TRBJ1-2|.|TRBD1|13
TGTGCCAGCACAGGGGGCGCAAGCTATGGCTACACCTTC
CASTGGASYGYTF
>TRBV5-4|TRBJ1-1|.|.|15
TGTGCCAGCAGCTTGGGAGATACAGGGAAGACTGAAGCTTTCTTT
CASSLGDTGKTEAFF
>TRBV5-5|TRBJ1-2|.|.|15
TGTGCCAGCAGCTTGGTCCTCGACACCCGCTATGGCTACACCTTC
CASSLVLDTRYGYTF
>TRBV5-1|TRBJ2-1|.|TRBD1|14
TGCGCCAGCAGCTTAAGACAGGGTCCTAATGAGCAGTTCTTC
CASSLRQGPNEQFF
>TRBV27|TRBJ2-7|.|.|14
TGTGCCAGCAGTTTATCGAGGCTAGACTACGAGCAGTACTTC
CASSLSRLDYEQYF
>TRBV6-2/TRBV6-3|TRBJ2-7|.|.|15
TGTGCCAGCAGTGCCTTTCTAGCGACCTCCTACGAGCAGTACTTC
CASSAFLATSYEQYF
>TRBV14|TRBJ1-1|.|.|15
TGTGCCAGCAGCAACAGGTTGGGGGCTGTGACTGAAGCTTTCTTT
CASSNRLGAVTEAFF
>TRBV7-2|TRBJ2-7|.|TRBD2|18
TGTGCCAGCAGCCAAGGGCTAGCGGGAGGGCCGAGGATGTACGAGCAGTACTTC
CASSQGLAGGPRMYEQYF
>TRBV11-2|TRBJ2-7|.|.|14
TGTGCCAGCAGCACGGGCTTGGGGGCAGGCGAGCAGTACTTC
CASSTGLGAGEQYF
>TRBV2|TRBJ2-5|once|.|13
TGTGCCAGCAGTGCGGAGGTACAAGAGACCCAGTACTTC
CASSAEVQETQYF
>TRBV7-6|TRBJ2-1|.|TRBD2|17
TGTGCCAGCAGCTTACTCCCGACTAGCGGTGTTTACAATGAGCAGTTCTTC
CASSLLPTSGVYNEQFF
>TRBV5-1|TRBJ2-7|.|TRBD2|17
TGCGCCAGCAGCTTACCGGGACTAGCGGGAGGTTGGAACGAGCAGTACTTC
CASSLPGLAGGWNEQYF
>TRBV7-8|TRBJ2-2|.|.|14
TGTGCCAGCAGCTTAAACAGGGACACCGGGGAGCTGTTTTTT
CASSLNRDTGELFF
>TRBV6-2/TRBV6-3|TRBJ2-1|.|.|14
TGTGCCAGCAGTAACGGTGGGGCCAACAATGAGCAGTTCTTC
CASSNGGANNEQFF
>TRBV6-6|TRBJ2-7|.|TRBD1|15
TGTGCCAGCAGTTTTCCCGGGACAGCCTCCTACGAGCAGTACTTC
CASSFPGTASYEQYF
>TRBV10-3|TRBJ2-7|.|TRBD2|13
TGTGCCATCAGTGAGTCGACGGGGGGCGAGCAGTACTTC
CAISESTGGEQYF
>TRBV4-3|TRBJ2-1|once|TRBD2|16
TGCGCCAGCAGCCAAGAATGGCTAGCGGGAAGTAATGAGCAGTTCTTC
CASSQEWLAGSNEQFF
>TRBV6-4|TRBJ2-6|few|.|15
TGTGCCAGCAGTGACTCGCTTAGTGGGGCCAACGTCCTGACTTTC
CASSDSLSGANVLTF
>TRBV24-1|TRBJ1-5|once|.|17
TGTGCCACCAGTGATTTGCAAAGCGTAAATAGCAATCAGCCCCAGCATTTT
CATSDLQSVNSNQPQHF
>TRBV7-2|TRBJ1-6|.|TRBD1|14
TGTGCCAGCAGCTCAAGGACAGGGAATTCACCCCTCCACTTT
CASSSRTGNSPLHF
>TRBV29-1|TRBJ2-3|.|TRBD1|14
TGCAGCGTTGAAGGACAGGGATATACAGATACGCAGTATTTT
CSVEGQGYTDTQYF
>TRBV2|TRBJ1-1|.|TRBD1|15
TGTGCCAGCAGAACCACTGCCGGGACAGGAGGTGAAGCTTTCTTT
CASRTTAGTGGEAFF
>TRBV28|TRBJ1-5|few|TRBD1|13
TGTGCCACGACAGGGTTGGGGGATCAGCCCCAGCATTTT
CATTGLGDQPQHF
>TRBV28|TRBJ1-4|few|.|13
TGTGCCAGCAGTTTATTCCTAAATGAAAAACTGTTTTTT
CASSLFLNEKLFF
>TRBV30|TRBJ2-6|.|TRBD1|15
TGTGCCTGGAGCCTAGGGGGCGCCGGGGCCAACGTCCTGACTTTC
CAWSLGGAGANVLTF
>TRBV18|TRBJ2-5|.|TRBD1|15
TGTGCCAGCTCATACCGGGACAGGGACAAAGAGACCCAGTACTTC
CASSYRDRDKETQYF
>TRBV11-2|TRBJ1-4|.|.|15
TGTGCCAGCAGCTACGAGTTATCAACTAATGAAAAACTGTTTTTT
CASSYELSTNEKLFF
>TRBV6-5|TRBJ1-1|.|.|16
TGTGCCAGCAGTTACTTAGGGGGGGCGGCGAACACTGAAGCTTTCTTT
CASSYLGGAANTEAFF
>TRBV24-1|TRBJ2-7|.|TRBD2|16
TGTGCCACCCGGACTGCCTCGCGGGAGGAAACCTACGAGCAGTACTTC
CATRTASREETYEQYF
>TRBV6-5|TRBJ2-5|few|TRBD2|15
TGTGCCAGCAGCTACTTGGGCGGGGGCCAAGAGACCCAGTACTTC
CASSYLGGGQETQYF
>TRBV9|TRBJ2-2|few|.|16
TGTGCCAGCAGCGTAGAGAGACCGTCGGGCACCGGGGAGCTGTTTTTT
CASSVERPSGTGELFF
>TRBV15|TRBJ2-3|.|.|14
TGTGCCACCAGCAGAGAATTGGGGCGTGATACGCAGTATTTT
CATSRELGRDTQYF
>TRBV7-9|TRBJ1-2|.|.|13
TGTGCCAGCAGCTTACCCGCTAACTATGGCTACACCTTC
CASSLPANYGYTF
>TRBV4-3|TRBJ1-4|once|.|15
TGCGCCAGCAGCCGCCAATCGGGGTGGGATGAAAAACTGTTTTTT
CASSRQSGWDEKLFF
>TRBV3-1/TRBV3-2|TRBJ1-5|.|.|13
TGTGCCAGCAGCCAAGGGAGGGCGCGGCCCCAGCATTTT
CASSQGRARPQHF
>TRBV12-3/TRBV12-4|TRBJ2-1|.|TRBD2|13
TGTGCCAGCAGCCGGGGAGGGCCGGAGAAGCAGTTCTTC
CASSRGGPEKQFF
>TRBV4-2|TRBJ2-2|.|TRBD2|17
TGTGCCAGCAGCCAAGAATTAGCGGGAGCGAACACCGGGGAGCTGTTTTTT
CASSQELAGANTGELFF
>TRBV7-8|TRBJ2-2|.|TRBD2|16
TGTGCCAGCAGCTCGGGACTAGCGGGAGTCGCCGGGGAGCTGTTTTTT
CASSSGLAGVAGELFF